This is a list of T cell receptor beta chains from one sample in a study of cytomegalovirus exposure and HLA in healthy donors. The repertoire was sequenced with immunoSEQ multiplex PCR; TCRdb's copy has only in-frame clones and lacks some. Counted here are about 130,000 clones, around 72% occurring once; the ten biggest clones make up approximately 2.9%. The source material was PBMCs. The receptors were gathered from a human donor in good health. Both conserved end residues are part of each CDR3. D genes are given only for firm matches. A row's size may be missing; if present it is once, few, many or a size class.

clone_size	j_call	v_call	d_call	cdr3_aa	cdr3_nt
.	TRBJ1-6	TRBV7-2	.	CASSLEGSVSPLHF	TGTGCCAGCAGCTTAGAGGGGTCGGTCTCACCCCTCCACTTT
.	TRBJ2-5	TRBV7-9	.	CASSSPTQETQYF	TGTGCCAGCAGCAGCCCCACGCAAGAGACCCAGTACTTC
.	TRBJ2-2	TRBV6-6	TRBD2	CASSLAGDGTGELFF	TGTGCCAGCAGCCTAGCGGGAGACGGGACCGGGGAGCTGTTTTTT
.	TRBJ1-1	TRBV15	TRBD1	CATSSTGQGQAPEAFF	TGTGCCACCAGCAGCACGGGACAGGGACAGGCGCCTGAAGCTTTCTTT
.	TRBJ2-1	TRBV7-2	TRBD2	CASSTPGLAYNEQFF	TGTGCCAGCAGCACCCCGGGACTAGCCTACAATGAGCAGTTCTTC
once	TRBJ1-6	TRBV5-4	.	CASSLTGVYNSPLHF	TGTGCCAGCAGCTTGACAGGAGTTTATAATTCACCCCTCCACTTT
.	TRBJ2-3	TRBV7-7	TRBD2	CASSLSKRDADTQYF	TGTGCCAGCAGCTTATCCAAGCGGGATGCAGATACGCAGTATTTT
.	TRBJ2-7	TRBV5-1	TRBD1	CASTPEGQGIGGSYEQYF	TGCGCCAGCACCCCCGAGGGACAGGGGATCGGGGGTTCCTACGAGCAGTACTTC
.	TRBJ2-7	TRBV11-3	.	CASSLRGNYEQYF	TGTGCCAGCAGCCTAAGGGGGAATTACGAGCAGTACTTC
.	TRBJ2-1	TRBV6-6	.	CASSYSGRGVDNEQFF	TGTGCCAGCAGTTACTCTGGCAGGGGTGTCGACAATGAGCAGTTCTTC
.	TRBJ2-5	TRBV7-9	.	CSSSLGGAPHGETQYF	TGTTCCAGCAGCTTAGGCGGGGCTCCTCACGGAGAGACCCAGTACTTC
.	TRBJ2-5	TRBV27	.	CASRPTPEETQYF	TGTGCCAGCAGACCTACGCCGGAAGAGACCCAGTACTTC
.	TRBJ2-7	TRBV11-2	.	CASSFSQGSGEQYF	TGTGCCAGCAGCTTTTCCCAGGGGTCCGGCGAGCAGTACTTC
.	TRBJ2-2	TRBV5-1	TRBD1	CASRSPGQATGELFF	TGCGCCAGCAGATCCCCGGGACAGGCCACCGGGGAGCTGTTTTTT
.	TRBJ1-6	TRBV28	.	CASSFKPFISSPLHF	TGTGCCAGCAGTTTTAAGCCGTTTATAAGTTCACCCCTCCACTTT
.	TRBJ2-7	TRBV4-2	TRBD2	CASSQAQVSGSDEQYF	TGTGCCAGCAGCCAAGCCCAGGTTAGCGGGAGTGACGAGCAGTACTTC
.	TRBJ2-1	TRBV25-1	TRBD2	CASTKGTSGGAGYNEQFF	TGTGCCAGCACCAAGGGGACTAGCGGGGGGGCTGGATACAATGAGCAGTTCTTC
.	TRBJ1-4	TRBV7-2	.	CASSLVPREKLFF	TGTGCCAGCAGCTTAGTGCCGAGGGAAAAACTGTTTTTT
.	TRBJ1-1	TRBV11-2	TRBD1	CASSGDRGWTEAFF	TGTGCCAGCAGCGGGGACAGGGGATGGACTGAAGCTTTCTTT
.	TRBJ2-5	TRBV6-1	.	CASSRSWETQYF	TGTGCCAGCAGTCGGTCATGGGAGACCCAGTACTTC
.	TRBJ2-3	TRBV5-1	.	CASSLLQVPDTQYF	TGCGCCAGCAGCTTGTTACAGGTTCCAGATACGCAGTATTTT
.	TRBJ2-7	TRBV5-1	.	CASSLSPQGVRTYEQYF	TGCGCCAGCAGCTTGAGTCCCCAGGGCGTAAGGACCTACGAGCAGTACTTC
.	TRBJ1-2	TRBV6-1	.	CASSGRRADSNYGYTF	TGTGCCAGCAGTGGACGGAGGGCAGACTCTAACTATGGCTACACCTTC
.	TRBJ2-5	TRBV27	.	CASSRIDSIQETQYF	TGTGCCAGCAGTAGGATCGACAGTATTCAAGAGACCCAGTACTTC
.	TRBJ1-2	TRBV4-2	.	CASSQMRDGTYYGYTF	TGTGCCAGCAGCCAGATGCGGGACGGGACCTACTATGGCTACACCTTC
.	TRBJ2-1	TRBV11-2	TRBD2	CASSSLAGGIYNEQFF	TGTGCCAGCAGCTCCCTAGCGGGGGGGATTTACAATGAGCAGTTCTTC
.	TRBJ2-2	TRBV7-3	TRBD1	CASSSGQGGELFF	TGTGCCAGCAGCTCGGGACAGGGCGGGGAGCTGTTTTTT
once	TRBJ2-1	TRBV28	TRBD2	CASSFWRLGEGNEQFF	TGTGCCAGCAGTTTCTGGCGACTAGGGGAGGGCAATGAGCAGTTCTTC
once	TRBJ1-1	TRBV11-2	.	CASSSDRSTEAFF	TGTGCCAGCAGCTCGGACAGATCAACTGAAGCTTTCTTT
few	TRBJ1-2	TRBV19	TRBD1	CASSKTGVYGYTF	TGTGCCAGTAGCAAGACAGGGGTCTATGGCTACACCTTC
.	TRBJ2-5	TRBV7-2	TRBD2	CASSDGTSGGWQETQYF	TGTGCCAGCAGCGATGGGACTAGCGGGGGTTGGCAAGAGACCCAGTACTTC
.	TRBJ2-2	TRBV7-3	.	CASSPGSPAGELFF	TGTGCCAGCAGCCCAGGGTCTCCCGCCGGGGAGCTGTTTTTT
few	TRBJ1-5	TRBV28	TRBD1	CASSFLGQGGQPQHF	TGTGCCAGCAGTTTCCTGGGACAGGGGGGTCAGCCCCAGCATTTT
few	TRBJ1-1	TRBV5-6	.	CASSLRVWGGTEAFF	TGTGCCAGCAGCTTGCGGGTTTGGGGAGGGACTGAAGCTTTCTTT
few	TRBJ1-1	TRBV7-9	.	CASSLGSPSEAFF	TGTGCCAGCAGCTTGGGCAGTCCCTCCGAAGCTTTCTTT
.	TRBJ2-3	TRBV6-6	.	CASSLGGPVSTDTQYF	TGTGCCAGCTCCCTAGGGGGTCCGGTAAGCACAGATACGCAGTATTTT
.	TRBJ2-5	TRBV19	TRBD2	CASSIESPLAGGKETQYF	TGTGCCAGTAGTATAGAATCCCCGCTAGCGGGGGGGAAAGAGACCCAGTACTTC
.	TRBJ2-1	TRBV4-1	.	CASSQERVGAGGYNEQFF	TGCGCCAGCAGCCAAGAGAGAGTCGGGGCCGGAGGGTACAATGAGCAGTTCTTC
.	TRBJ2-2	TRBV7-2	TRBD1	CASSLRQGVTSGELFF	TGTGCCAGCAGCTTAAGACAGGGGGTAACTTCCGGGGAGCTGTTTTTT
.	TRBJ2-3	TRBV7-3	TRBD2	CASSSGTSGGDSDTQYF	TGTGCCAGCAGCTCCGGGACTAGCGGGGGGGATTCAGATACGCAGTATTTT
few	TRBJ1-1	TRBV29-1	.	CSADMQGMNTEAFF	TGCAGCGCTGATATGCAGGGTATGAACACTGAAGCTTTCTTT
.	TRBJ2-2	TRBV4-2	.	CASSHARPGLSKVGELFF	TGTGCCAGCAGCCATGCCCGACCGGGACTCTCCAAGGTCGGGGAGCTGTTTTTT
.	TRBJ2-5	TRBV6-1	TRBD2	CASSERGGETQYF	TGTGCCAGCAGTGAACGCGGGGGAGAGACCCAGTACTTC
.	TRBJ2-2	TRBV7-2	.	CASSLASGLFTGELFF	TGTGCCAGCAGCTTAGCGTCGGGACTGTTTACCGGGGAGCTGTTTTTT
few	TRBJ1-4	TRBV9	TRBD1	CASSPGQGATNEKLFF	TGTGCCAGCAGCCCGGGACAGGGGGCAACTAATGAAAAACTGTTTTTT
.	TRBJ1-1	TRBV5-1	TRBD1	CASTADGTGYTTEAFF	TGCGCCAGCACCGCTGATGGGACAGGGTATACCACTGAAGCTTTCTTT
.	TRBJ2-7	TRBV2	TRBD1	CASSYGQGVSYEQYF	TGTGCCAGCAGCTATGGACAGGGAGTGTCCTACGAGCAGTACTTC
.	TRBJ2-2	TRBV19	TRBD1	CASSTGQGSGTGELFF	TGTGCCAGTAGTACCGGACAGGGGAGCGGCACCGGGGAGCTGTTTTTT
few	TRBJ2-7	TRBV14	.	CASSRAAYEQYF	TGTGCCAGCAGCCGCGCGGCGTACGAGCAGTACTTC
few	TRBJ2-7	TRBV5-1	TRBD1	CASSKQGVDYEQYF	TGCGCCAGCAGCAAACAGGGGGTTGATTACGAGCAGTACTTC
.	TRBJ2-4	TRBV19	.	CASNQGGGIQYF	TGTGCCAGTAATCAGGGAGGGGGCATTCAGTACTTC